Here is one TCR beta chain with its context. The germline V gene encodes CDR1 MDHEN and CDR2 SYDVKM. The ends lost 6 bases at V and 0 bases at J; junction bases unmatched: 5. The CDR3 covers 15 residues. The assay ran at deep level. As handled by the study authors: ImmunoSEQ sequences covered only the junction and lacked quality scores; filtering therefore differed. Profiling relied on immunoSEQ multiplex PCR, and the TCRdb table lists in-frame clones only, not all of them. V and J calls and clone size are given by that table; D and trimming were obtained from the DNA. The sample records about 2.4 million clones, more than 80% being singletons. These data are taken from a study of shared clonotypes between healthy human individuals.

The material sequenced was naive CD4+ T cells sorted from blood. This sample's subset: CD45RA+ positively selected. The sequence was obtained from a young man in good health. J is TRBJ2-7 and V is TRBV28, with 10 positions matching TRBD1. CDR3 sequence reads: CASSPGQGYSYEQYF. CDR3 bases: TGTGCCAGCAGCCCGGGACAGGGGTACTCCTACGAGCAGTACTTC. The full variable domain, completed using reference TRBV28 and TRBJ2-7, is DVKVTQSSRYLVKRTGEKVFLECVQDMDHENMFWYRQDPGLGLRLIYFSYDVKMKEKGDIPEGYSVSREKKERFSLILESASTNQTSMYLCASSPGQGYSYEQYFGPGTRLTVT.